Listed here are 25 T cell receptor beta chains from one sample, sequenced in a study of T-cell reconstitution after alpha-beta-depleted transplantation in children. TCRbeta library preparation incorporated unique molecular identifiers. MiXCR, applied by TCRdb to the PCR reads, yields one record per CDR3 protein. Among 640,000 or so distinct CDR3 sequences listed, around 16% were seen once. The sample was PBMCs from the stem cell graft donor, taken from the stem cell graft. These receptors all come from a human donor who donated a stem cell graft to a child with acute myeloid leukemia.

In its sample, this clonotype was seen many times. The genes are TRBV9 and TRBJ2-1; unclear D gene. V lost 0 bases, J lost 0 bases, and 7 bases lay in between. The CDR3 contains 15 residues. From germline, CDR1 is SGDLS and CDR2 YYNGEE. CDR3: CASSVDGGSYNEQFF. The CDR3 nucleotides read TGTGCCAGCAGCGTAGATGGTGGCTCCTACAATGAGCAGTTCTTC. The variable domain in full, with the rest retrieved from reference TRBV9 and TRBJ2-1, is DSGVTQTPKHLITATGQRVTLRCSPRSGDLSVYWYQQSLDQGLQFLIQYYNGEERAKGNILERFSAQQFPDLHSELNLSSLELGDSALYFCASSVDGGSYNEQFFGPGTRLTVL.

This clonotype showed up just a few times. V and J are TRBV7-2 and TRBJ1-2; no reliable D call. The germline gives CDR1 SGHTA, CDR2 FQGNSA. The length of the CDR3 is 16 residues. Between the trimmed V and J ends, which lost 5 bases and 8 bases, there was a span of 24 bases. The CDR3 loop reads CASSPKREVRTSGYTF. CDR3 sequence (DNA): TGTGCCAGCAGCCCAAAGAGAGAGGTGAGGACTTCCGGCTACACCTTC.

The sample holds many counts of this clonotype. V is TRBV20-1 and J is TRBJ1-5, with 7 bases lining up with TRBD1. The CDR3 is 18 amino acids. Germline lookup yields CDR1 DFQATT and CDR2 SNEGSKA (reference sequence). The J segment lost 2 bases and the V segment lost 3 bases, leaving 16 bases of the junction unmatched. The CDR3 DNA reads as TGCAGTGCTAGTGAGTCATTTGGCCAGGGGGTCGGCAATCAGCCCCAGCATTTT. It yields the protein CSASESFGQGVGNQPQHF.

The sample holds many counts of this clonotype. V and J are TRBV20-1 and TRBJ1-4, with a tentative D call TRBD1 (5 bases). Deletions cut 3 bases from V and 3 bases from J, with 11 bases between. This CDR3 is 14 amino acids long. Germline CDR1 DFQATT, CDR2 SNEGSKA (reference sequence). CDR3 residues: CSASQGESNEKLFF. The CDR3 DNA reads as TGCAGTGCTAGCCAGGGAGAATCTAATGAAAAACTGTTTTTT.

The sample holds many counts of this clonotype. This chain connects TRBV7-2 to TRBJ2-2; TRBD2 aligns across 11 bases. Germline CDR1 SGHTA, CDR2 FQGNSA. V trimming: 5 bases; J trimming: 9 bases; junction bases outside the gene matches: 8. CDR3 length: 15 residues. The CDR3: CASSLKTSGGRELFF. For the CDR3, the DNA is TGTGCCAGCAGCCTAAAAACTAGCGGGGGACGGGAGCTGTTTTTT.

The chain couples TRBV24-1 to TRBJ2-2; tentatively, D is TRBD2 (6 bases). Between the trimmed V and J ends, which lost 0 bases and 1 base, there was a span of 11 bases. The CDR3 consists of 17 residues. Germline values: CDR1 KGHDR, CDR2 SFDVKD. The CDR3 DNA is TGTGCCACCAGTGATTTGGACGGGGGAGTGAACACCGGGGAGCTGTTTTTT. This gives the protein CATSDLDGGVNTGELFF.

Comments on this clonotype: Just one base apart from a much larger clone, this may be a read error. The CDR3 coding sequence is TGCAGCGTCGGAGAGGGGGCTACCACAGATACGCAGTATTTT. Translation: CSVGEGATTDTQYF. V is TRBV29-1 and J is TRBJ2-3; 7 bases match TRBD1. The CDR3 is made up of 14 amino acids. Trimming cost V 6 bases and J 2 bases; bases outside gene matches: 8. Per germline, CDR1 SQVTM and CDR2 ANQGSEA.

This clonotype was seen a few times. The rearrangement links TRBV5-4 to TRBJ2-4; TRBD1 agrees at 7 bases. The CDR3 sequence is 16 residues long. With V trimmed by 3 bases and J by 8 bases, 14 bases remained unmatched. The germline CDR1 and CDR2 sequences are SGHNT and YYREEE (reference sequence). CDR3: CASSSGAGTDFHIQYF. The CDR3 DNA is TGTGCCAGCAGCTCCGGGGCCGGGACAGACTTCCACATTCAGTACTTC. Together with reference TRBV5-4 and TRBJ2-4, the CDR3 gives the full variable domain: ETGVTQSPTHLIKTRGQQVTLRCSSQSGHNTVSWYQQALGQGPQFIFQYYREEENGRGNFPPRFSGLQFPNYSSELNVNALELDDSALYLCASSSGAGTDFHIQYFGAGTRLSVL.

Ten or more counts support this clonotype. The rearrangement links TRBV12-3 or TRBV12-4 to TRBJ2-7; D call uncertain. The CDR3 runs to 14 residues. Trimming took 10 bases from V and 2 from J, leaving 18 bases between them. This CDR3 is CATSTRSGTYEQYF. The CDR3 nucleotides read TGTGCCACATCTACCAGGTCTGGCACCTACGAGCAGTACTTC.

This clonotype has only a few counts. This sequence joins TRBV6-1 and TRBJ2-3, with D possibly matching TRBD1 (6 bases). The ends were cut back, 6 bases at V and 5 bases at J, with 15 bases in the middle. The CDR3 is 14 amino acids. Germline-derived CDR1 and CDR2 are MNHNS and SASEGT. CDR3 in DNA: TGTGCCAGCAGACTCAGGGGAATCGGAGATACGCAGTATTTT. This translates into CASRLRGIGDTQYF.

This clonotype has a handful of counts. This chain joins TRBV20-1 and TRBJ2-4; 9 bases are shared with TRBD2. The CDR3 sequence is 18 residues long. CDR1 and CDR2 from the germline V gene are DFQATT and SNEGSKA (reference sequence). The ends lost 6 bases at V and 6 bases at J; junction bases unmatched: 21. The CDR3 here is CSAAGGISGQGLRNIQYF. CDR3 bases: TGCAGTGCCGCGGGGGGGATTTCAGGGCAAGGACTACGAAACATTCAGTACTTC.

The chain uses TRBV5-1 and TRBJ2-7; no clear D. The CDR3 has 14 amino acids. Trimming took off 1 base at V and 5 bases at J, with 13 bases between the two ends. Germline CDR1 is SGHRS and CDR2 is YFSETQ. The CDR3 here is CASSLWGTGDEQYV. The CDR3 DNA reads TGCGCCAGCAGCTTGTGGGGTACGGGCGACGAGCAGTACGTC.

This rearrangement joins TRBV15 to TRBJ1-4; no firm D call. V gave up 5 bases and J gave up 5 bases, with 12 bases separating them. The CDR3 totals 14 residues. Germline V gene lookup returns CDR1 LNHNV and CDR2 YYDKDF (reference sequence). The CDR3 here is CATSLTGLNEKLFF. In DNA form, the CDR3 reads TGTGCCACCAGCCTAACCGGGTTAAATGAAAAACTGTTTTTT.

This clonotype was picked up one time. This may come from a read error, since a much larger clone is one base off. No conserved phenylalanine or tryptophan ends this CDR3, so it is likely a read error. The chain links TRBV20-1 to TRBJ1-2; D unresolved. The germline V gene encodes CDR1 DFQATT and CDR2 SNEGSKA (reference sequence). V lost 3 bases to trimming and J lost 3 bases, with 8 bases between them. The CDR3 is made up of 12 amino acids. The CDR3 DNA is TGCAGTGCTAGGGAGAACTACTATGGCTACACCTGC. Translating it yields CSARENYYGYTC.

This clonotype was detected only a few times. The rearrangement uses TRBV5-1 and TRBJ1-1; TRBD1 matches at 12 bases. The CDR3 loop spans 17 amino acids. V shed 4 bases and J 1 base; nucleotides not matched to a gene: 8. Germline values: CDR1 SGHRS, CDR2 YFSETQ. CDR3 protein: CASSPGTGGLPNTEAFF. CDR3 nucleotides: TGCGCCAGCAGCCCCGGGACAGGGGGCCTTCCGAACACTGAAGCTTTCTTT.

J is TRBJ2-7 and V is TRBV20-1; D may be TRBD1 (5 bases). Trimming pared 7 bases from V and 1 base from J, leaving 11 bases between. Germline CDR1 is DFQATT and CDR2 is SNEGSKA (reference sequence). The CDR3 is made up of 12 amino acids. The CDR3 loop reads CSVGRVSYEQYV. DNA for the CDR3: TGCAGTGTAGGCAGGGTATCCTACGAGCAGTACGTC.

This clonotype was counted ten times or more. The chain employs TRBV20-1 and TRBJ1-2; D call uncertain. The CDR3 length is 14 residues. CDR1 is DFQATT, CDR2 SNEGSKA, per germline (reference sequence). Trimming shortened V by 3 bases and J by 5 bases, and 16 bases separated the two germline ends. The CDR3 bases are TGCAGTGCTAGGAACCGACGGGGAGATTATGGCTACACCTTC. Protein sequence: CSARNRRGDYGYTF.

A word on this clonotype: This may be a read error: a much more frequent sequence differs by one nucleotide. J is TRBJ1-1 and V is TRBV7-9; a possible D gene is TRBD1 (5 bases). CDR3 size: 14 residues. Germline CDR1 is SEHNR and CDR2 is FQNEAQ (reference sequence). In nucleotides, the CDR3 is TGTGCCGTGAAAGTATCGGGGCAGGGCACTGAAGCTTCCTTT. This sequence encodes CAVKVSGQGTEASF.

In its sample, this clonotype was seen a few times. The junction differs from germline at one of its ends, possibly a read error. The V and J genes are TRBV6-6 and TRBJ1-2; D remains ambiguous. Per germline, CDR1 MNHNY and CDR2 SVGAGI (reference sequence). The CDR3 is 12 amino acids. The CDR3 nucleotides are TGTGCCAGCAGTCACTCAAGGGATGGCTACACCTTC. The encoded protein is CASSHSRDGYTF.

V is TRBV10-1 and J is TRBJ2-1; 12 bases are a match to TRBD2. The length of the CDR3 is 17 residues. The trim removed 5 bases at V and 4 bases at J, leaving 9 bases unmatched. CDR1 is WNHNN and CDR2 is SYGVQD in the germline V gene (reference sequence). CDR3 DNA sequence: TGCGCCAGCAGTAAAAGAGGGCTAGCGGGGGGGTACAATGAGCAGTTCTTC. Its protein is CASSKRGLAGGYNEQFF.

The chain combines TRBV6-1 with TRBJ1-1; 9 nucleotides agree with TRBD1. Trimming took 5 bases from V and 5 from J; bases not matched to a gene: 6. Per the germline V gene, CDR1 is MNHNS and CDR2 is SASEGT. CDR3 length: 14 residues. CDR3 amino acids: CASSKGTGSTEAFF. CDR3 in DNA: TGTGCCAGCAGTAAAGGGACAGGGAGTACTGAAGCTTTCTTT.

The chain links TRBV7-2 to TRBJ1-3; no definite D call. This CDR3 comprises 15 residues. CDR1 and CDR2 from the germline V gene are SGHTA and FQGNSA. The V and J ends lost 1 base and 4 bases respectively, with 11 bases between them. As DNA, the CDR3 is TGTGCCAGCAGCTTAGACCCCGGCAACGGAAACACCATATATTTT. Translating it yields CASSLDPGNGNTIYF. Full variable domain (outside the CDR3, taken from reference TRBV7-2 and TRBJ1-3): GAGVSQSPSNKVTEKGKDVELRCDPISGHTALYWYRQSLGQGLEFLIYFQGNSAPDKSGLPSDRFSAERTGGSVSTLTIQRTQQEDSAVYLCASSLDPGNGNTIYFGEGSWLTVV.

This clonotype came up a few times. The J gene is TRBJ2-5, the V gene TRBV20-1, with TRBD1 matching 11 bases. Germline V lookup: CDR1 DFQATT, CDR2 SNEGSKA (reference sequence). The trim removed 6 bases at V and 5 bases at J, leaving 8 bases unmatched. CDR3 length equals 14 residues. The chain's CDR3 is CSARTGGGWETQYF. For the CDR3, the DNA is TGCAGTGCCCGGACAGGGGGCGGTTGGGAGACCCAGTACTTC.

This clonotype appeared a few times. The genes are TRBV24-1 and TRBJ2-4; D is possibly TRBD1 (6 bases). Germline V gives CDR1 KGHDR, CDR2 SFDVKD. This CDR3 is 15 amino acids long. Between the trimmed V and J ends, which lost 6 bases and 4 bases, there was a span of 15 bases. CDR3 sequence reads: CATSSGVDFKNIQYF. CDR3 DNA sequence: TGTGCCACCAGTTCAGGGGTGGATTTTAAAAACATTCAGTACTTC.

This clonotype came up many times. The gene calls are TRBV20-1 and TRBJ2-7; D gene unclear. Germline V gene data show CDR1 as DFQATT and CDR2 as SNEGSKA (reference sequence). V lost 0 bases to trimming and J lost 2 bases, with 5 bases between them. The CDR3 extends over 12 amino acids. The CDR3 loop is CSARDGTYEQYF. The CDR3 DNA follows: TGCAGTGCTAGAGATGGCACCTACGAGCAGTACTTC.